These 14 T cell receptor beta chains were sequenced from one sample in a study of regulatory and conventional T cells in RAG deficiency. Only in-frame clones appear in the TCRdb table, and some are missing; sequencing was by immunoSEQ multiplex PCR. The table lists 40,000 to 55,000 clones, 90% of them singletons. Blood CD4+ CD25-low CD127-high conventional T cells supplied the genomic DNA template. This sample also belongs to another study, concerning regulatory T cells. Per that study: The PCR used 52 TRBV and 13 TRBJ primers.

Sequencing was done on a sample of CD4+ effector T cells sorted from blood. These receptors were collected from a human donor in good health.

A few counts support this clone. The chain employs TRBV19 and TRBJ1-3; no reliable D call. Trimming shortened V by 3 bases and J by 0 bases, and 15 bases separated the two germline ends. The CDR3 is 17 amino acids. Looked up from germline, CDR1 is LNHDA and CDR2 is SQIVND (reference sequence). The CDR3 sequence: CASSMYRLGDSGNTIYF. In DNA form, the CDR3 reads TGTGCCAGTAGTATGTATAGGCTGGGCGACTCTGGAAACACCATATATTTT.

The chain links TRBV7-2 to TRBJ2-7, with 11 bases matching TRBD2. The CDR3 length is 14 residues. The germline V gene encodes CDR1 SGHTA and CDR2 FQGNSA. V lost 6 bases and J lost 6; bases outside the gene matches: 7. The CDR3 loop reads CASRVAGGPSEQYF. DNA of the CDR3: TGTGCCAGCAGAGTAGCGGGAGGGCCGTCCGAGCAGTACTTC.

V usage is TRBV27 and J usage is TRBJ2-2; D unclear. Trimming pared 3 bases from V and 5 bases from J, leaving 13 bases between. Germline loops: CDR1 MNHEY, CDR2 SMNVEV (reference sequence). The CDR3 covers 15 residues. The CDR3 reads CASSFLSPRTGELFF. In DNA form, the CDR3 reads TGTGCCAGCAGTTTTTTGAGTCCTCGGACCGGGGAGCTGTTTTTT.

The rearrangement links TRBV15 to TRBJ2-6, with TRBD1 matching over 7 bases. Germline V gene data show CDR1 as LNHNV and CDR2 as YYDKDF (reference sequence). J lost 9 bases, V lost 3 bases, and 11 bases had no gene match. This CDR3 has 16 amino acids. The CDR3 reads CATSSPDRDQGNVLTF. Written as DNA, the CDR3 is TGTGCCACCAGCAGCCCAGACAGGGATCAGGGCAACGTCCTGACTTTC.

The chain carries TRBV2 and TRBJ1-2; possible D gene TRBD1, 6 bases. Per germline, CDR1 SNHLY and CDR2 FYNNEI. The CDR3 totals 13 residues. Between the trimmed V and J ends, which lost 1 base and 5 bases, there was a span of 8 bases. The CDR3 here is CASSEETGYGYTF. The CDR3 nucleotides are TGTGCCAGCAGTGAAGAGACAGGATATGGCTACACCTTC.

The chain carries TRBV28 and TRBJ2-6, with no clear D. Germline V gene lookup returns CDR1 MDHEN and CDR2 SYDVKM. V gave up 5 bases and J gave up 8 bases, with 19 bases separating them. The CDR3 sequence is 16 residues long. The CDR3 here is CASSPIPSVGTNVLTF. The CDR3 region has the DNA TGTGCCAGCAGTCCAATCCCTTCGGTGGGTACCAACGTCCTGACTTTC.

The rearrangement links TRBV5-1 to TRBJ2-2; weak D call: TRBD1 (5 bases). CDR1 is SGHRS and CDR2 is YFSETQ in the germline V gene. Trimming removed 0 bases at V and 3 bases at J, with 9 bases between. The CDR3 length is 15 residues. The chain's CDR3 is CASSLAARDTGELFF. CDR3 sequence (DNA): TGCGCCAGCAGCTTGGCAGCCAGGGACACCGGGGAGCTGTTTTTT. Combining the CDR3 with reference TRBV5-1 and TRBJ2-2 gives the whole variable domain KAGVTQTPRYLIKTRGQQVTLSCSPISGHRSVSWYQQTPGQGLQFLFEYFSETQRNKGNFPGRFSGRQFSNSRSEMNVSTLELGDSALYLCASSLAARDTGELFFGEGSRLTVL.

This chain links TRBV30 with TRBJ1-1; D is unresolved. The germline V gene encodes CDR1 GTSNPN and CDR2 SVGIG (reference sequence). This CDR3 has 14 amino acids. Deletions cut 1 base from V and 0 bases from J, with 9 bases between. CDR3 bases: TGTGCCTGGAGTGCCTACCCTATGAACACTGAAGCTTTCTTT. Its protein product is CAWSAYPMNTEAFF.

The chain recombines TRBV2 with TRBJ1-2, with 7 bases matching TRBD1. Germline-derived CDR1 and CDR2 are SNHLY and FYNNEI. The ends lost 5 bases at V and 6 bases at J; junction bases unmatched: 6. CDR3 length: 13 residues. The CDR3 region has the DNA TGTGCCAGCAGTCAACAGGGGTCTGATGGCTACACCTTC. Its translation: CASSQQGSDGYTF.

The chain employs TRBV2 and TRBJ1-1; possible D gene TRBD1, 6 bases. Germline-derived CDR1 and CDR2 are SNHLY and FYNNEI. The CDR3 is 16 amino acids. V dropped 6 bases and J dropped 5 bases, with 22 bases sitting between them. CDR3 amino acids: CASRASGARGVTEAFF. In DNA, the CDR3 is TGTGCCAGCAGAGCATCAGGGGCTAGGGGGGTGACTGAAGCTTTCTTT. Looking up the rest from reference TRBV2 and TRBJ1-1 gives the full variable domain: EPEVTQTPSHQVTQMGQEVILRCVPISNHLYFYWYRQILGQKVEFLVSFYNNEISEKSEIFDDQFSVERPDGSNFTLKIRSTKLEDSAMYFCASRASGARGVTEAFFGQGTRLTVV.

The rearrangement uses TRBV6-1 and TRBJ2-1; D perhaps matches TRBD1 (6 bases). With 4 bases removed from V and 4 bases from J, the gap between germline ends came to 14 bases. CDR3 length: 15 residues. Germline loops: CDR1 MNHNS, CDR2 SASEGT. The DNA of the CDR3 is TGTGCCAGCAGTGTCGAGGACAGACTTTACAATGAGCAGTTCTTC. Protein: CASSVEDRLYNEQFF.

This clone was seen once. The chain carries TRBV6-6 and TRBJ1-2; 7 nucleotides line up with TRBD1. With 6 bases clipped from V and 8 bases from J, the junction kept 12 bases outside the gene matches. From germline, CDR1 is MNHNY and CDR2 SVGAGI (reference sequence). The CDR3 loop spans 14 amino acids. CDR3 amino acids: CASRGLTGAEGYTF. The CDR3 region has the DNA TGTGCCAGCAGGGGACTAACAGGGGCAGAGGGCTACACCTTC.

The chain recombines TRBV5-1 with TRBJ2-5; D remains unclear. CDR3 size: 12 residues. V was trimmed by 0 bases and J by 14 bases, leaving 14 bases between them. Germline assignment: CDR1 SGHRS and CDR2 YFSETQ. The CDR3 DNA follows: TGCGCCAGCAGCTTGGAACCGACAACCAAATACTTC. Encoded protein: CASSLEPTTKYF. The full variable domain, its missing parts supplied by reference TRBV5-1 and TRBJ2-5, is KAGVTQTPRYLIKTRGQQVTLSCSPISGHRSVSWYQQTPGQGLQFLFEYFSETQRNKGNFPGRFSGRQFSNSRSEMNVSTLELGDSALYLCASSLEPTTKYFGPGTRLLVL.

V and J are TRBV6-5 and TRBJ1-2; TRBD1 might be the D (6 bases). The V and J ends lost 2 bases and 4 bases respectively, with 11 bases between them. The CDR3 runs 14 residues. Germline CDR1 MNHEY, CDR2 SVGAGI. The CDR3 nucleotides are TGTGCCAGCAGTTACGGGGGCGGCGGCTATGGCTACACCTTC. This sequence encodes CASSYGGGGYGYTF.